One and the same sample provided the 19 T cell receptor beta chains below, sequenced in a study of shared clonotypes between healthy human individuals. Profiling relied on immunoSEQ multiplex PCR, and the TCRdb table lists in-frame clones only, not all of them. This table holds millions of clones, just over 90% found once. The sequenced sample consisted of naive CD4+ T cells from PBMCs. Subset described: CD45RA+ positively selected. These receptors all stem from a man between 18 and 29 years old in good health. Some clones in this sample may be carry-over from other donors' samples.

In its sample, this clone was seen a few times. Other DNA sequences in this sample translate to the same CDR3. The chain recombines TRBV5-1 with TRBJ1-1, with TRBD1 matching over 7 bases. The CDR3 loop spans 14 amino acids. From germline, CDR1 is SGHRS and CDR2 YFSETQ. The junction had 3 bases not matched to a gene; V was cut back by 3 bases and J by 1 base. CDR3 nucleotides: TGCGCCAGCAGCTGGGGACAGACGAACACTGAAGCTTTCTTT. Translated, it gives CASSWGQTNTEAFF.

Written as DNA, the CDR3 is TGCGCCAGCAGCCGGACTAGGGACTCCTACAATGAGCAGTTCTTC. It encodes CASSRTRDSYNEQFF. This chain uses TRBV4-1 with TRBJ2-1; 7 positions match TRBD2. Per germline, CDR1 MGHRA and CDR2 YSYEKL. Trimming at V came to 4 bases and at J to 0 bases, leaving 3 bases not matched to a gene. This CDR3 spans 15 amino acids.

This chain joins TRBV5-4 and TRBJ2-1; unclear D gene. CDR3 length: 13 amino acids. Germline CDR1 and CDR2: SGHNT and YYREEE (reference sequence). V shed 1 base and J shed 4 bases, with 6 bases lying between them. The CDR3 region is CASSLRNYNEQFF. In DNA form, the CDR3 reads TGTGCCAGCAGCTTGAGGAATTACAATGAGCAGTTCTTC. The full variable domain, in which reference TRBV5-4 and TRBJ2-1 provide the parts outside the CDR3, is ETGVTQSPTHLIKTRGQQVTLRCSSQSGHNTVSWYQQALGQGPQFIFQYYREEENGRGNFPPRFSGLQFPNYSSELNVNALELDDSALYLCASSLRNYNEQFFGPGTRLTVL.

This chain connects TRBV21-1 to TRBJ2-1; the table's D call of TRBD1 was not tested on the DNA. TRBV21-1 is given as a pseudogene. The CDR3 spans 14 residues. CDR3 amino acids: CASSRRQGRNEQFF. The CDR3 nucleotides are TGTGCCAGCAGCAGACGACAGGGTCGTAATGAGCAGTTCTTC.

The chain is built from TRBV14 and TRBJ1-1, with D possibly TRBD1 on 5 matching bases. Germline CDR1 reads SGHDN; CDR2 reads FVKESK. This CDR3 contains 16 residues. Trimming shortened V by 5 bases and J by 4 bases, and 20 bases separated the two germline ends. The CDR3 region is CASSLIRPGTVTEAFF. The CDR3 nucleotides are TGTGCCAGCAGCTTGATACGACCGGGGACGGTCACTGAAGCTTTCTTT.

This sequence joins TRBV6-5 and TRBJ2-5; no firm D call. The J call may be wrong; the DNA end is better matched by TRBJ2-7. The germline CDR1 and CDR2 sequences are MNHEY and SVGAGI. The CDR3 extends over 12 amino acids. The CDR3 spells CASSQDYYEQYF. DNA for the CDR3: TGTGCCAGCAGCCAGGATTACTACGAGCAGTACTTC.

The J gene is TRBJ1-5, the V gene TRBV5-6; no definite D call. The germline V and J ends were trimmed by 3 bases and 0 bases, with 10 bases remaining between them. Germline-derived CDR1 and CDR2 are SGHDT and YYEEEE. This CDR3 is 15 amino acids long. CDR3 amino acids: CASSSTLYSNQPQHF. In DNA, the CDR3 is TGTGCCAGCAGCTCTACCCTCTATAGCAATCAGCCCCAGCATTTT.

The chain links TRBV7-6 to TRBJ1-1, with D uncertain. The CDR3 consists of 14 residues. From germline, CDR1 is SGHVS and CDR2 FNYEAQ. The V and J ends lost 5 bases and 5 bases respectively, with 15 bases between them. CDR3 nucleotides: TGTGCCAGCAGCACTCGTGGTCCGGAAACTGAAGCTTTCTTT. Amino acid sequence: CASSTRGPETEAFF.

This chain joins TRBV10-3 and TRBJ2-3; 7 nucleotides align to TRBD1. Germline V CDR1 and CDR2: ENHRY, SYGVKD. The CDR3 contains 13 residues. The junction had 4 bases not matched to a gene; V was cut back by 8 bases and J by 2 bases. CDR3 coding DNA: TGTGCCATCTCAGACAGGGACACAGATACGCAGTATTTT. Translated, it gives CAISDRDTDTQYF.

The V gene is TRBV14, the J gene TRBJ1-1, with a weak D call TRBD1 (6 bases). The germline V and J ends were trimmed by 4 bases and 2 bases, with 14 bases remaining between them. This CDR3 is 15 amino acids long. Per the germline V gene, CDR1 is SGHDN and CDR2 is FVKESK. DNA of the CDR3: TGTGCCAGCAGCCTACCAGACAGGCCCAACACTGAAGCTTTCTTT. Translated: CASSLPDRPNTEAFF.

The chain links TRBV7-2 to TRBJ2-5; D ambiguous. The V end was cut by 5 bases, the J end by 5 bases, with 15 bases between. This CDR3 spans 14 amino acids. Looked up from germline, CDR1 is SGHTA and CDR2 is FQGNSA. In DNA, the CDR3 is TGTGCCAGCAGCCAGAGACCTCCGAGCGAGACCCAGTACTTC. Residues: CASSQRPPSETQYF.

This rearrangement joins TRBV2 to TRBJ1-5, with no clear D. CDR1 SNHLY and CDR2 FYNNEI come from the germline V gene. The CDR3 runs to 14 residues. Trimming shortened V by 6 bases and J by 5 bases, and 14 bases separated the two germline ends. CDR3 region: CASSRWGADQPQHF. The DNA for the CDR3 is TGTGCCAGCAGCCGTTGGGGAGCGGATCAGCCCCAGCATTTT.

The chain has TRBV27 and TRBJ2-1; D gene unclear. V shed 7 bases and J shed 7 bases, with 14 bases lying between them. The CDR3 sequence is 13 residues long. Germline V gene data show CDR1 as MNHEY and CDR2 as SMNVEV (reference sequence). The CDR3 DNA is TGTGCCAGCACGCAATTCCCCCCGAATGAGCAGTTCTTC. It encodes CASTQFPPNEQFF.

This chain links TRBV30 with TRBJ1-2; D is undetermined. Per the germline V gene, CDR1 is GTSNPN and CDR2 is SVGIG (reference sequence). V was cut by 7 bases and J by 8 bases, with 14 bases left in between. CDR3 size: 11 residues. CDR3 sequence: CASPGSSGYTF. The DNA for the CDR3 is TGTGCCTCCCCGGGGAGTAGCGGCTACACCTTC.

The rearrangement joins TRBV19 to TRBJ2-7, with TRBD2 matching 12 bases. V lost 10 bases to trimming and J lost 3 bases; unmatched junction nucleotides: 10. CDR3 size: 15 residues. CDR1 is LNHDA and CDR2 is SQIVND in the germline V gene (reference sequence). DNA for the CDR3: TGTGCCACCGGACGCCGGACTAGCGGGAACTACGAGCAGTACTTC. This translates into CATGRRTSGNYEQYF.

The chain carries TRBV28 and TRBJ1-2, with TRBD1 matching over 7 bases. The CDR3 length is 13 residues. With V trimmed by 7 bases and J by 6 bases, 8 bases remained unmatched. Germline CDR1 is MDHEN and CDR2 is SYDVKM. In DNA, the CDR3 is TGTGCCAGCACCCAAAACAGGGGAGATGGCTACACCTTC. Protein product: CASTQNRGDGYTF.

Regarding this clone: The sample contains more than one DNA sequence encoding this CDR3. J is TRBJ2-3 and V is TRBV12-5; 9 bases agree with TRBD2. Germline V CDR1 and CDR2: LGHNT, FRNRAP. J lost 1 base, V lost 1 base, and 0 bases had no gene match. The CDR3 is made up of 15 amino acids. The CDR3: CASGLGLAGTDTQYF. Here the CDR3 DNA reads TGTGCTAGTGGTTTGGGACTAGCGGGCACAGATACGCAGTATTTT.

V and J are TRBV5-1 and TRBJ2-1, with a possible D match to TRBD2 (6 bases). V lost 2 bases and J lost 0, with 15 bases in between. CDR3 length: 17 amino acids. Germline V gene sequence: CDR1 SGHRS, CDR2 YFSETQ. DNA of the CDR3: TGCGCCAGCAGCTTACTGAGGGACGGGAGCTCCTACAATGAGCAGTTCTTC. Its translation is CASSLLRDGSSYNEQFF.

The rearrangement links TRBV5-1 to TRBJ1-4; D is uncertain. This CDR3 has 14 residues. CDR1 SGHRS and CDR2 YFSETQ come from the germline V gene. The germline V and J ends were trimmed by 4 bases and 3 bases, with 10 bases remaining between them. The CDR3 DNA follows: TGCGCCAGCAGCCCCAATCTCTCTAATGAAAAACTGTTTTTT. It codes for CASSPNLSNEKLFF.